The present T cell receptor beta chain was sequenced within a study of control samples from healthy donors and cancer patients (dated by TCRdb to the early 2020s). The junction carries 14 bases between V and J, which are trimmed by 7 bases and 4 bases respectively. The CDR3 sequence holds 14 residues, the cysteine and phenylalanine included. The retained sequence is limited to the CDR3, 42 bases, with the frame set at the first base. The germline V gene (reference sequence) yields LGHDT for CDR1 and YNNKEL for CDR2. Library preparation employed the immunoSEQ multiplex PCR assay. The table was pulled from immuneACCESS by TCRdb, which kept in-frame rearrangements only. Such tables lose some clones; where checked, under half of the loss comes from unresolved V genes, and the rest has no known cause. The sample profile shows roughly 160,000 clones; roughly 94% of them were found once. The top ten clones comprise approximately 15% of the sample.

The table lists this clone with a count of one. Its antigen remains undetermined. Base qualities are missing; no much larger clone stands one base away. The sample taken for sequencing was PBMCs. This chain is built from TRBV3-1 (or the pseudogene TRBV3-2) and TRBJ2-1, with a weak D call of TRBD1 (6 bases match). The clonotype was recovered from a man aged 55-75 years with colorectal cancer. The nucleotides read TGTGCCAGCACCTTCGACAGGCGATACAATGAGCAGTTCTTC. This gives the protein CASTFDRRYNEQFF.